This entry concerns a single TCR beta chain. The antigen is undetermined. Germline V gene data show CDR1 as SNHLY and CDR2 as FYNNEI. This CDR3 region has 16 residues. V shed 5 bases, J shed 5 bases, and the junction held 8 bases outside the gene matches. The protocol was immunoSEQ multiplex PCR, while the TCRdb copy is restricted to in-frame clones and leaves out a portion. The sample includes about 76,000 clones, approximately 83% of them seen just once. These data come from a study of OX40 agonist ivuxolimab in advanced cancers. Background on the study: Patients took ivuxolimab, an agonistic anti-OX40 (CD134) antibody. Aged roughly 23 to 80 with a mean of approximately 57 years, they were almost 85% male. Patients got intravenous ivuxolimab at 0.01 to 10 mg/kg every 2 weeks.

General observations from the study: Partly responding patients at 0.1-3.0 mg/kg showed some of the smallest clonal expansion.

The TCR was taken from an adult with an advanced solid tumor such as melanoma, head and neck, liver or kidney cancer. This material consisted of CD4+ or CD8+ T cells sorted from blood, taken in a trial of the OX40 agonist ivuxolimab. The chain joins TRBV2 to TRBJ1-4, with TRBD1 matching over 10 bases. CDR3 DNA: TGTGCCAGCAGTCCCTCGGGACAGGGGCGAAATGAAAAACTGTTTTTT. Its protein product is CASSPSGQGRNEKLFF.